Presented here are 5 T cell receptor beta chains from one specimen sequenced in a study of identifying expanded T cells in peripheral blood. TCRdb keeps only in-frame clones here, not all; method: immunoSEQ multiplex PCR. This sample has about 100,000 clones, with around nine tenths found just once. Material: blood. The receptor source for this set is a person between 18 and 75 years old in good health.

This chain joins TRBV7-2 and TRBJ2-7; perhaps TRBD2 as D (5 bases). From germline, CDR1 is SGHTA and CDR2 FQGNSA. Deletions cut 2 bases from V and 1 base from J, with 18 bases between. There are 17 residues in the CDR3. The CDR3: CASSLRNMPSLSYEQYF. CDR3 coding DNA: TGTGCCAGCAGCTTAAGAAATATGCCTAGCCTATCCTACGAGCAGTACTTC.

This chain joins TRBV7-2 and TRBJ2-3, with D uncertain. Per the germline V gene, CDR1 is SGHTA and CDR2 is FQGNSA. Trimming left V 3 bases short and J 3 bases short, with 13 bases between. CDR3 length equals 15 residues. The CDR3 loop is CASSFPGDLTDTQYF. In DNA, the CDR3 is TGTGCCAGCAGCTTCCCCGGCGACCTTACAGATACGCAGTATTTT.

This chain connects TRBV2 to TRBJ1-5, with TRBD1 matching over 8 bases. The CDR3 extends over 17 amino acids. V gave up 5 bases and J gave up 4 bases; unmatched junction bases: 13. Germline V gives CDR1 SNHLY, CDR2 FYNNEI. CDR3: CASSPIYMDRANQPQHF. The CDR3 DNA reads as TGTGCCAGCAGTCCTATTTATATGGACAGGGCAAATCAGCCCCAGCATTTT.

This rearrangement joins TRBV11-1 to TRBJ2-7; D is uncertain. Deletions cut 5 bases from V and 1 base from J, with 15 bases between. The V gene's germline CDR1 is SGHAT and CDR2 FQDESV (reference sequence). This CDR3 is 15 amino acids long. This CDR3 is CASSPGRMISYEQYF. CDR3 bases: TGTGCCAGCAGCCCCGGACGTATGATATCCTACGAGCAGTACTTC.

In this sample, this clone turned up once. V and J are TRBV2 and TRBJ1-1; TRBD1 aligns across 7 bases. Looked up from germline, CDR1 is SNHLY and CDR2 is FYNNEI. Trimming removed 4 bases from V and 0 bases from J; junction bases left unmatched: 2. CDR3 length: 14 amino acids. The CDR3 region is CASSGTGVNTEAFF. CDR3 in DNA: TGTGCCAGCAGTGGGACAGGAGTGAACACTGAAGCTTTCTTT.